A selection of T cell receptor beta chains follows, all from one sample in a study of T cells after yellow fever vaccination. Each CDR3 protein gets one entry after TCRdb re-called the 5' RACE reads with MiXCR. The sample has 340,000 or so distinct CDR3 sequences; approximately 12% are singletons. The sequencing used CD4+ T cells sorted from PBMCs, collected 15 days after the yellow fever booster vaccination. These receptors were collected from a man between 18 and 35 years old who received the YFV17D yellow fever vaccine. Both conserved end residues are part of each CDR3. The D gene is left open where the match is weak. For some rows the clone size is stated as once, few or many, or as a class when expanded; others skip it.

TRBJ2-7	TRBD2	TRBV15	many	CATSRELAGGKQYEQYF	TGTGCCACCAGCAGAGAACTAGCGGGGGGAAAACAGTACGAGCAGTACTTC
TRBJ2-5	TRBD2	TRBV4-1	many	CASSQGGLAGPKTQYF	TGCGCCAGCAGCCAAGGGGGCCTAGCGGGGCCAAAGACCCAGTACTTC
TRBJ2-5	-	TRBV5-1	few	CASSRSGSPGETQYF	TGCGCCAGCAGCCGGTCGGGGTCCCCGGGGGAGACCCAGTACTTC
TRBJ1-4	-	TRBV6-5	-	CASSKPGEKLFFF	-
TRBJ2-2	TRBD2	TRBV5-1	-	CASSFLAGAGGELFF	TGCGCCAGCAGCTTCCTAGCGGGGGCCGGCGGGGAGCTGTTTTTT
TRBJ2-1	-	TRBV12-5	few	CASGLIQGGSGEQFF	TGTGCTAGTGGTTTGATACAGGGAGGGTCCGGTGAGCAGTTCTTC
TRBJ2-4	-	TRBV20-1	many	CSAPSLAKNIQYF	TGCAGTGCTCCTTCCCTGGCCAAAAACATTCAGTACTTC
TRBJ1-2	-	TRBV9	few	CASSRGEDYGYTF	TGTGCCAGCAGCAGGGGAGAGGACTATGGCTACACCTTC
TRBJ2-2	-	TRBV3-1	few	CASSQDTRAGELFF	TGTGCCAGCAGCCAAGACACAAGGGCCGGGGAGCTGTTTTTT
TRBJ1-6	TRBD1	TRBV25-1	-	CASAQSGTGKGSPLHF	TGTGCCAGCGCTCAATCCGGGACAGGGAAGGGTTCACCCCTCCACTTT
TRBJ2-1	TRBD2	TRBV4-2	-	CASSQDMAGGLSEQFF	TGTGCCAGCAGCCAAGATATGGCGGGGGGGCTTTCTGAGCAGTTCTTC
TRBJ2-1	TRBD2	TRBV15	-	CATSRDETGGAYNEQFF	TGTGCCACCAGCAGAGATGAGACGGGGGGTGCCTACAATGAGCAGTTCTTC
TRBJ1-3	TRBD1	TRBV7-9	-	CASSLSTGGGNTIYF	TGTGCCAGCAGCTTATCGACAGGGGGCGGAAACACCATATATTTT
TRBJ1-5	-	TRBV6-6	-	CASSPQEGLGNQPQHF	TGTGCCAGCAGCCCCCAGGAAGGGTTGGGCAATCAGCCCCAGCATTTT
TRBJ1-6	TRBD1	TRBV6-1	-	CASRQGQGGSPLHF	TGTGCCAGCCGGCAGGGACAGGGTGGTTCACCCCTCCACTTT
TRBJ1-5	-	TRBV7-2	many	CASSFAGGFNQPQHF	TGTGCCAGCAGCTTCGCGGGGGGCTTTAATCAGCCCCAGCATTTT
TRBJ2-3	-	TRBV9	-	CASSPSTADHTQYF	TGTGCCAGCAGCCCCTCGACAGCCGACCATACGCAGTATTTT
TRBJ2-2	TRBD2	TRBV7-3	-	CASSPGLGAGELFF	TGTGCCAGCAGCCCGGGACTAGGGGCCGGGGAGCTGTTTTTT
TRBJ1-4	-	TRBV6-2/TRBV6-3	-	CASSYVGQGLRTNEKLFF	TGTGCCAGCAGTTACGTCGGCCAGGGCCTGCGAACTAATGAAAAACTGTTTTTT
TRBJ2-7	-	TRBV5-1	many	CASSREYEQYF	TGCGCCAGCAGCCGTGAGTACGAGCAGTACTTC
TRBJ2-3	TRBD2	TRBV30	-	CAWILEAGGHYGVQYF	TGTGCCTGGATTCTTGAGGCGGGGGGGCATTATGGGGTGCAGTATTTT
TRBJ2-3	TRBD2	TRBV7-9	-	CASSPTSGGYRDTQYF	TGTGCCAGCAGCCCCACTAGCGGGGGATACCGGGATACGCAGTATTTT
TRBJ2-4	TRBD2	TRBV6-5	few	CASRRSGGADKNIQYF	TGTGCCAGCAGAAGGAGCGGGGGGGCTGACAAAAACATTCAGTACTTC
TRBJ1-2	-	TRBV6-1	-	CASSRDSNKLPNYGYTF	TGTGCCAGCAGCCGCGACAGTAACAAGCTCCCTAACTATGGCTACACCTTC
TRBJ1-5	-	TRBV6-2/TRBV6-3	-	CASRTTASNQPQHF	TGTGCCAGCAGGACGACAGCAAGCAATCAGCCCCAGCATTTT
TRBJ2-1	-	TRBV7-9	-	CASSFSAERQFF	TGTGCCAGCAGCTTTTCAGCGGAGCGGCAGTTCTTC
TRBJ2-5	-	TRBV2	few	CASVFYQETQYF	TGTGCCAGCGTCTTCTACCAAGAGACCCAGTACTTC
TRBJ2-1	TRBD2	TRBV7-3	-	CASSRSGDTYNEQFF	TGTGCCAGCAGTCGGAGCGGGGATACCTACAATGAGCAGTTCTTC
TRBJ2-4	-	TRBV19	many	CASSLQDSENIQYF	TGTGCCAGTAGTCTACAGGACAGTGAAAACATTCAGTACTTC
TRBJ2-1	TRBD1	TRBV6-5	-	CASSYSTSSRGNEQFF	TGTGCCAGCAGTTACTCCACTAGTAGCAGGGGGAATGAGCAGTTCTTC
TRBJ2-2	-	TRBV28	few	CASKITGHNTGELFF	TGTGCCAGCAAGATCACGGGACACAACACCGGGGAGCTGTTTTTT
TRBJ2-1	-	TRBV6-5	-	CASSYSGIQSYNEQFF	TGTGCCAGCAGTTACTCCGGAATTCAGTCCTACAATGAGCAGTTCTTC
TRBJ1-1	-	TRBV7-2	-	CASSEPVGTEAFF	TGTGCCAGCTCCGAGCCGGTTGGGACTGAAGCTTTCTTT
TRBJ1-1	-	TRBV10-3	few	CAISAQGFEAFF	TGTGCCATCAGCGCTCAGGGGTTTGAAGCTTTCTTT
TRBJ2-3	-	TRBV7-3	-	CASSLMGGSDTQYF	TGTGCCAGCAGCTTAATGGGCGGGTCGGATACGCAGTATTTT
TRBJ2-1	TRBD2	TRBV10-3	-	CAISDPVAGAYNEQFF	TGTGCCATCAGCGACCCCGTAGCGGGGGCCTACAATGAGCAGTTCTTC
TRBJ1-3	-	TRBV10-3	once	CATRMTEAGNTIYF	TGTGCCACCCGGATGACAGAAGCTGGAAACACCATATATTTT
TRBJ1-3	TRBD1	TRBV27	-	CASRTSPWRQGGSGNTIYF	TGTGCCAGCCGAACGTCCCCCTGGCGACAGGGTGGCTCTGGAAACACCATATATTTT
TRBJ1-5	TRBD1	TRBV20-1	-	CSAARQGWNQPQHF	TGCAGTGCTGCAAGACAGGGGTGGAATCAGCCCCAGCATTTT
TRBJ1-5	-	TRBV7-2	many	CASSLVHGGNQPQHF	TGTGCCAGCAGCTTAGTGCATGGCGGCAATCAGCCCCAGCATTTT
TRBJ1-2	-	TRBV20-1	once	CSPYSSYGYTF	TGCAGTCCTTACTCTTCTTATGGCTACACCTTC
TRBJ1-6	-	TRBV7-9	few	CASSLAGRNSPLHF	TGTGCCAGCAGCTTAGCGGGGCGCAATTCACCCCTCCACTTT
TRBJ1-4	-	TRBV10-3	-	CAIRQGTDEKLFF	TGTGCCATCAGACAGGGCACGGATGAAAAACTGTTTTTT
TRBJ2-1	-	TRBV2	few	CASSVEGDEQFF	TGTGCCAGCAGTGTCGAGGGGGATGAGCAGTTCTTC
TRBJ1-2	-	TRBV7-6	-	CASSPGTAYNYGYTF	TGTGCCAGCAGCCCCGGGACCGCCTATAACTATGGCTACACCTTC
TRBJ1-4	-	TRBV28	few	CASLRGGDEKLFF	TGTGCCAGCCTCCGTGGGGGGGATGAAAAACTGTTTTTT
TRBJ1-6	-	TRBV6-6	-	CASSPNRDPPLHF	TGTGCCAGCAGTCCAAACAGGGATCCACCCCTCCACTTT
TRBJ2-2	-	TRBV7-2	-	CASSLHSRNTGELFF	TGTGCCAGCAGCTTACACTCTCGGAACACCGGGGAGCTGTTTTTT
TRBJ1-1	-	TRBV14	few	CASSQEVKRMNTEAFF	TGTGCCAGCAGCCAAGAAGTTAAACGAATGAACACTGAAGCTTTCTTT
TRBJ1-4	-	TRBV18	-	CASSAGGSNEKLFF	TGTGCCAGCTCGGCTGGGGGTTCCAATGAAAAACTGTTTTTT
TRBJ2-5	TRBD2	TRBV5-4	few	CASTRAGVQETQYF	TGTGCCAGCACCCGGGCGGGGGTGCAAGAGACCCAGTACTTC
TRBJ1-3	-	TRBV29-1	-	CSVETQGGLPGNTIYF	TGCAGCGTTGAAACACAGGGAGGGCTTCCTGGAAACACCATATATTTT
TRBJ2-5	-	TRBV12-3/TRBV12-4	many	CASGLDQETQYF	TGTGCCAGCGGGCTAGACCAAGAGACCCAGTACTTC
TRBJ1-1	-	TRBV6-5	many	CASSYVLGLRKAFF	TGTGCCAGCAGTTACGTACTTGGCCTGCGCAAAGCTTTCTTT
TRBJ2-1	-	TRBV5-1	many	CASSLAPAGANEQFF	TGCGCCAGCAGCTTGGCCCCGGCAGGGGCCAATGAGCAGTTCTTC
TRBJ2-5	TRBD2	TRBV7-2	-	CASSSRKGTSGLQETQYF	TGTGCCAGCAGCTCTAGGAAGGGGACTAGCGGTCTCCAAGAGACCCAGTACTTC
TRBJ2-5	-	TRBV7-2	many	CASSLAISETQYF	TGTGCCAGCAGCTTAGCAATTTCGGAGACCCAGTACTTC